Presented here are 13 T cell receptor beta chains from one specimen sequenced in a study of T cell repertoires in cytomegalovirus infection. MiXCR, applied by TCRdb to the reads, yields one record per CDR3 protein. The table shows 150,000 or so distinct CDR3 sequences, with roughly a quarter occurring only once. Sequencing was performed on PBMCs. These receptors were obtained from a human donor in good health (CMV status not recorded). Some clones in this sample may be carry-over from other donors' samples.

This clonotype showed up just a few times. The chain couples TRBV6-2 or TRBV6-3 to TRBJ2-4, with TRBD1 matching over 7 bases. Germline loops: CDR1 MNHEY, CDR2 SVGEGT. The CDR3 is made up of 14 amino acids. V shed 6 bases, J shed 4 bases, and the junction held 6 bases outside the gene matches. The CDR3 DNA is TGTGCCAGCAGCCCCGGACAGGCTAAAAACATTCAGTACTTC. Protein sequence: CASSPGQAKNIQYF.

A word on this clonotype: With a much larger clone just one base away, this may be a read error. The chain couples TRBV7-9 to TRBJ2-7; 11 bases line up with TRBD1. The V gene's germline CDR1 is SEHNR and CDR2 FQNEAQ (reference sequence). This CDR3 is 16 amino acids long. The CDR3 DNA is TGTGCCAGCAGCGGTACCCGGACAGGGGGCTCCTACGAGCTGTACTTC. This encodes CASSGTRTGGSYELYF.

This clonotype was picked up a small number of times. The genes are TRBV15 and TRBJ1-1; D might be TRBD1 (6 bases). Per the germline V gene, CDR1 is LNHNV and CDR2 is YYDKDF (reference sequence). With 2 bases removed from V and 0 bases from J, the gap between germline ends came to 10 bases. The CDR3 length is 15 residues. CDR3 nucleotides: TGTGCCACCAGCAGACCCGGGACAATGAACACTGAAGCTTTCTTT. Amino acid sequence: CATSRPGTMNTEAFF.

Remarks on this clonotype: A read error may be the cause here, since a much bigger clone is one base away. The rearrangement joins TRBV11-2 to TRBJ2-7, with 9 bases aligning to TRBD1. The CDR3 covers 14 residues. The germline V gene encodes CDR1 SGHAT and CDR2 FQNNGV. The trim removed 6 bases at V and 5 bases at J, leaving 8 bases unmatched. In DNA, the CDR3 is TGTGCCAGCAGACGCATGGGACAGGGCCACGAGCAGTACTTC. It translates to CASRRMGQGHEQYF.

The chain carries TRBV12-3 or TRBV12-4 and TRBJ2-1; D gene uncertain. The V gene lost 2 bases and the J gene lost 5 bases, with 10 bases spanning the gap. This CDR3 region has 14 residues. The CDR3 bases are TGTGCCAGCAGTTTACGAAGGACCGACAATGAGCAGTTCTTC. It translates to CASSLRRTDNEQFF.

The chain combines TRBV7-9 with TRBJ2-5; maybe TRBD2 (6 bases). CDR1 SEHNR and CDR2 FQNEAQ come from the germline V gene (reference sequence). CDR3 length: 17 amino acids. Trimming took 5 bases from V and 4 from J, leaving 23 bases between them. CDR3 loop: CASSKIRGDGGGETQYF. In DNA form, the CDR3 reads TGTGCCAGCAGCAAAATCCGCGGGGACGGAGGAGGAGAGACCCAGTACTTC.

This clonotype was observed at least ten times. In nucleotides, the CDR3 is TGTGCCAGCAGCTTTAGGTCAGGGGTTAGCAATCAGCCCCAGCATTTT. Encoded protein: CASSFRSGVSNQPQHF. The chain uses TRBV7-2 and TRBJ1-5; D is possibly TRBD1 (6 bases). This CDR3 has 16 residues. Trimming took 3 bases from V and 0 from J, leaving 12 bases between them. Germline values: CDR1 SGHTA, CDR2 FQGNSA.

The V call is TRBV6-5, the J call TRBJ2-7; 7 bases match TRBD1. V dropped 6 bases and J dropped 4; count of bases not matched to a gene: 12. The CDR3 is 15 residues long. CDR1 and CDR2 from the germline V gene are MNHEY and SVGAGI. The CDR3 here is CASRYLGGMSYEQYF. The DNA of the CDR3 is TGTGCCAGCAGGTACCTAGGGGGCATGTCTTACGAGCAGTACTTC.

Of note for this clonotype: A read error may be the cause here, since a much bigger clone is one base away. The chain employs TRBV28 and TRBJ2-3; 12 bases line up with TRBD2. Germline V gene data show CDR1 as MDHEN and CDR2 as SYDVKM. This CDR3 has 15 residues. The CDR3 region is CASSSLAGGTETQYF. CDR3 coding DNA: TGTGCCAGCAGTTCACTAGCGGGAGGCACAGAAACGCAGTATTTT.

This clonotype was seen a handful of times. The gene calls are TRBV7-8 and TRBJ2-1; 8 bases align to TRBD2. The CDR3 covers 15 residues. V dropped 5 bases and J dropped 2; count of bases not matched to a gene: 5. Germline lookup yields CDR1 SGHVS and CDR2 FQNEAQ. Here the CDR3 reads CASSLRTSPYNEQFF. CDR3 DNA sequence: TGTGCCAGCAGCCTCCGGACTAGCCCCTACAATGAGCAGTTCTTC.

This clonotype has a handful of counts. This chain uses TRBV28 with TRBJ1-1, with a weak D call TRBD1 (5 bases). The CDR3 consists of 15 residues. V was trimmed by 2 bases and J by 6 bases, leaving 16 bases between them. The germline V gene has CDR1 MDHEN and CDR2 SYDVKM. CDR3 nucleotides: TGTGCCAGCAGTTTACGCCCGGGGCCGGCTCCTGAAGCTTTCTTT. As protein: CASSLRPGPAPEAFF.

This clonotype was counted many times. The J gene is TRBJ2-3, the V gene TRBV5-6; TRBD1 matches 7 bases. The CDR3 extends over 14 amino acids. Unmatched junction bases numbered 4, after V lost 0 bases and J lost 6 bases. In germline, CDR1 is SGHDT, CDR2 YYEEEE. CDR3 protein: CASSLGQGVDTQYF. The CDR3 DNA sequence: TGTGCCAGCAGCTTGGGACAGGGAGTCGATACGCAGTATTTT.

CDR3 loop: CASSLTLERNIQYF. Here the CDR3 DNA reads TGTGCCAGCAGTTTAACTCTTGAGCGAAACATTCAGTACTTC. This rearrangement joins TRBV28 to TRBJ2-4; unclear D gene. The CDR3 contains 14 residues. The germline CDR1 and CDR2 sequences are MDHEN and SYDVKM. V was pared by 2 bases and J by 6 bases, with 11 bases between.